This T cell receptor beta chain was sequenced for a study of T cell changes during pregnancy in multiple sclerosis. Per germline, CDR1 SNHLY and CDR2 FYNNEI. The CDR3 contains 14 residues. The trim removed 8 bases at V and 5 bases at J, leaving 8 bases unmatched. Here immunoSEQ multiplex PCR was the method, and the copy in TCRdb shows in-frame clones only, minus some. Among approximately 110,000 clones listed, 92% were seen once. This TCR came from a female donor with multiple sclerosis, enrolled in a pregnancy study. Here the sequenced sample was peripheral blood, taken in the third trimester of pregnancy. The rearrangement uses TRBV2 and TRBJ2-7; the match to TRBD2 covers 11 bases. CDR3 amino acids: CASLRTSGYHEQYF. In nucleotides, the CDR3 is TGTGCCAGCCTTAGGACTAGCGGGTACCACGAGCAGTACTTC. Full variable domain (outside the CDR3, taken from reference TRBV2 and TRBJ2-7): EPEVTQTPSHQVTQMGQEVILRCVPISNHLYFYWYRQILGQKVEFLVSFYNNEISEKSEIFDDQFSVERPDGSNFTLKIRSTKLEDSAMYFCASLRTSGYHEQYFGPGTRLTVT.